Described below is a single TCR beta chain sequence and its context. CDR1 is MNHNS and CDR2 is SASEGT in the germline V gene. The CDR3 contains 14 residues. Trimming took 3 bases from V and 8 from J; bases not matched to a gene: 5. Sequencing was performed with immunoSEQ multiplex PCR; in TCRdb, only in-frame clones are kept and a portion is missing. The sample lists some 100,000 clones; 96% were seen once. This entry is derived from a study of technical replicates of blood from four donors. The chain uses TRBV6-1 and TRBJ1-4; TRBD1 agrees at 8 bases. Sequencing was carried out using T cells isolated from PBMCs. The sequence came from a human donor in good health. The CDR3 protein is CASSENRGWEKLFF. The CDR3 DNA reads as TGTGCCAGCAGTGAGAACAGGGGGTGGGAAAAACTGTTTTTT.